The 17 T cell receptor beta chains presented below share a single source sample, sequenced in a study of CD8 T cells in Susac syndrome. RNA totalling roughly 0.45 to 1 ug underwent reverse transcription with random hexamers. TCRdb analysed the immunoSEQ multiplex PCR reads with MiXCR anew, one entry per CDR3 protein. In the table there are about 150,000 distinct CDR3 sequences, over 85% of which are singletons. The sequenced sample consisted of CD8+ T cells from PBMCs. These TCRs come from a human donor with multiple sclerosis.

This sequence joins TRBV20-1 and TRBJ2-3; TRBD1 aligns across 7 bases. The CDR3 spans 12 residues. Losses at the gene ends were 5 bases for V and 5 bases for J; bases not matched to a gene: 4. The germline gives CDR1 DFQATT, CDR2 SNEGSKA (reference sequence). The CDR3 is CSARPGGDTQYF. DNA of the CDR3: TGCAGTGCTCGACCAGGGGGAGATACGCAGTATTTT.

The J gene is TRBJ2-3, the V gene TRBV12-3 or TRBV12-4, with no clear D. The CDR3 length is 11 residues. Trimming shortened V by 3 bases and J by 4 bases, and 2 bases separated the two germline ends. CDR3 sequence: CASSFSDTQYF. The CDR3 coding sequence is TGTGCCAGCAGTTTTTCAGATACGCAGTATTTT.

The CDR3 DNA follows: TGTGCCAGCAGCCAAGATCGTGGAGGGGGCAACACTGAAGCTTTCTTT. Amino acids: CASSQDRGGGNTEAFF. This chain uses TRBV14 with TRBJ1-1; 7 bases are shared with TRBD1. Germline assignment: CDR1 SGHDN and CDR2 FVKESK. There are 16 residues in the CDR3. V was clipped by 0 bases and J by 2 bases; unmatched bases: 6. Supplemented by reference TRBV14 and TRBJ1-1, the full variable domain reads EAGVTQFPSHSVIEKGQTVTLRCDPISGHDNLYWYRRVMGKEIKFLLHFVKESKQDESGMPNNRFLAERTGGTYSTLKVQPAELEDSGVYFCASSQDRGGGNTEAFFGQGTRLTVV.

This chain joins TRBV5-6 and TRBJ1-2; 8 bases line up with TRBD1. The V gene's germline CDR1 is SGHDT and CDR2 YYEEEE. V lost 4 bases and J lost 3; bases outside the gene matches: 8. This CDR3 has 15 amino acids. This chain's CDR3 is CASSEDRAGHYGYTF. The CDR3 DNA reads as TGTGCCAGCAGCGAGGACAGGGCTGGGCACTATGGCTACACCTTC.

This clonotype was seen once. This sequence joins TRBV7-3 and TRBJ1-1; D not resolved. This CDR3 has 13 residues. Trimming cost V 4 bases and J 0 bases, with 6 bases left between them. Germline CDR1 is SGHTA and CDR2 is FQGTGA. The CDR3 DNA reads TGTGCCAGCAGCTCAGAGATGAACACTGAAGCTTTCTTT. Its protein product is CASSSEMNTEAFF.

The CDR3 bases are TGCGCCAGCAGCCAAGATCCTGCAGGGAAGGCCAAAAACATTCAGTACTTC. This gives the protein CASSQDPAGKAKNIQYF. V and J are TRBV4-3 and TRBJ2-4; D is possibly TRBD1 (5 bases). Trimming removed 0 bases at V and 1 base at J, with 13 bases between. There are 17 residues in the CDR3. CDR1 LGHNA and CDR2 YSLEER come from the germline V gene.

Only one count was recorded for this clonotype. The chain couples TRBV7-3 to TRBJ2-7; D not resolved. V was shortened by 4 bases and J by 5 bases, with 15 bases between the two germline ends. The V gene's germline CDR1 is SGHTA and CDR2 FQGTGA. The CDR3 loop spans 14 amino acids. The CDR3 coding sequence is TGTGCCAGCAGCTCAACAGTGGGTTACCACGAGCAGTACTTC. Translating gives CASSSTVGYHEQYF.

V is TRBV27 and J is TRBJ2-7, with D unclear. V was pared by 5 bases and J by 5 bases, with 13 bases between. The CDR3 totals 13 residues. Germline V lookup: CDR1 MNHEY, CDR2 SMNVEV (reference sequence). The DNA of the CDR3 is TGTGCCAGCAGTGAAGGGCTTTTTAACGAGCAGTACTTC. Translated: CASSEGLFNEQYF.

The CDR3 nucleotides are TGTGCCATCCTGGGGATGGGGGGAGCTCGGAATGAGCAGTTCTTC. Its translation is CAILGMGGARNEQFF. The chain carries TRBV10-3 and TRBJ2-1; D possibly corresponds to TRBD2 (6 bases). This CDR3 comprises 15 residues. Trimming left V 8 bases short and J 7 bases short, with 21 bases between. In germline, CDR1 is ENHRY, CDR2 SYGVKD.

J is TRBJ1-5 and V is TRBV20-1, with 8 bases lining up with TRBD1. CDR1 DFQATT and CDR2 SNEGSKA come from the germline V gene (reference sequence). This CDR3 comprises 14 residues. The trim removed 0 bases at V and 6 bases at J, leaving 4 bases unmatched. In DNA form, the CDR3 reads TGCAGTGCTAGAGAGACAGGGGTTTCTCAGCCCCAGCATTTT. It codes for CSARETGVSQPQHF.

CDR3 DNA: TGTGCCAGCAGCCTCTCCCACGAGCAGTTCTTC. Protein sequence: CASSLSHEQFF. The rearrangement joins TRBV5-6 to TRBJ2-1; D is undetermined. V lost 4 bases, J lost 10 bases, and 9 bases lay in between. The CDR3 has 11 residues. Looked up from germline, CDR1 is SGHDT and CDR2 is YYEEEE.

The chain couples TRBV9 to TRBJ2-7, with 11 positions matching TRBD1. Trimming took 3 bases from V and 5 from J; bases not matched to a gene: 4. The CDR3 runs 14 residues. Germline V gene lookup returns CDR1 SGDLS and CDR2 YYNGEE. The CDR3 nucleotides are TGTGCCAGCAGCGCCGGGACAGGGGGGAACGAGCAGTACTTC. As protein: CASSAGTGGNEQYF. The entire variable domain, with the rest obtained from reference TRBV9 and TRBJ2-7, is as follows: DSGVTQTPKHLITATGQRVTLRCSPRSGDLSVYWYQQSLDQGLQFLIQYYNGEERAKGNILERFSAQQFPDLHSELNLSSLELGDSALYFCASSAGTGGNEQYFGPGTRLTVT.

V and J are TRBV7-9 and TRBJ1-5; no firm D call. CDR3 size: 13 residues. Germline V CDR1 and CDR2: SEHNR, FQNEAQ (reference sequence). Trimming cost V 0 bases and J 15 bases, with 15 bases left between them. CDR3 residues: CASSLASLSHLHF. The CDR3 bases are TGTGCCAGCAGCTTAGCGTCTTTATCCCACTTGCATTTT.

The rearrangement joins TRBV7-9 to TRBJ1-2, with 7 bases fitting TRBD1. This CDR3 spans 16 amino acids. Germline V gene data show CDR1 as SEHNR and CDR2 as FQNEAQ (reference sequence). Trimming took 5 bases from V and 4 from J; bases not matched to a gene: 13. The CDR3: CASSPPGGGYLYGYTF. CDR3 nucleotide sequence: TGTGCCAGCAGCCCCCCAGGGGGAGGGTATCTCTATGGCTACACCTTC.

The rearrangement joins TRBV12-3 or TRBV12-4 to TRBJ2-7, with D perhaps assigned TRBD1 or TRBD2 (6 bases each). This CDR3 is 13 amino acids long. V was clipped by 8 bases and J by 4 bases, with 15 bases between them. The CDR3 DNA reads TGTGCCAGCGCCTTCTTAGGGGGGTACGAGCAGTACTTC. It codes for CASAFLGGYEQYF.

In nucleotides, the CDR3 is TGCAGCGGCCTCATCAGGGATGGCTACACCTTC. Amino acid sequence: CSGLIRDGYTF. This chain joins TRBV29-1 and TRBJ1-2; TRBD1 is a possible D gene (5 bases). The germline gives CDR1 SQVTM, CDR2 ANQGSEA. The ends were cut back, 7 bases at V and 6 bases at J, with 12 bases in the middle. There are 11 residues in the CDR3.

The chain is built from TRBV13 and TRBJ1-6; TRBD1 aligns across 8 bases. From germline, CDR1 is PRHDT and CDR2 FYEKMQ (reference sequence). The CDR3 consists of 15 residues. Germline trimming cut 4 bases from V and 6 bases from J; bases unmatched to any gene: 5. CDR3 bases: TGTGCCAGCAGCTCCTCAACAGGGGGTAATTCACCCCTCCACTTT. This sequence encodes CASSSSTGGNSPLHF.